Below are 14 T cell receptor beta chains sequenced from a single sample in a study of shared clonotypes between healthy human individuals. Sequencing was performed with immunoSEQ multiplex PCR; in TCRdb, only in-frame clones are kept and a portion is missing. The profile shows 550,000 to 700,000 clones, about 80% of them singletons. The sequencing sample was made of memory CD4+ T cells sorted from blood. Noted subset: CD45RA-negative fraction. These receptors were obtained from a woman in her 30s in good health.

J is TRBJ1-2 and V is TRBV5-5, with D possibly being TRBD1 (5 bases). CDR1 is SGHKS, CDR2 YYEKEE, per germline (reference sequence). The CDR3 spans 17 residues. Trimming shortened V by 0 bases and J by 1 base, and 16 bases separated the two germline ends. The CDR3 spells CASSLEGLTTLNYGYTF. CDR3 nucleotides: TGTGCCAGCAGCTTGGAGGGACTTACCACCCTTAACTATGGCTACACCTTC.

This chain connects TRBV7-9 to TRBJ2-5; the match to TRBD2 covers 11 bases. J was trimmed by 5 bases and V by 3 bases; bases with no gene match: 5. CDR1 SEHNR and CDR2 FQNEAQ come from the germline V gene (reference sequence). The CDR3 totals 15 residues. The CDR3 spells CASSFGLAGFETQYF. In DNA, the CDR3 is TGTGCCAGCAGCTTCGGACTAGCGGGTTTCGAGACCCAGTACTTC.

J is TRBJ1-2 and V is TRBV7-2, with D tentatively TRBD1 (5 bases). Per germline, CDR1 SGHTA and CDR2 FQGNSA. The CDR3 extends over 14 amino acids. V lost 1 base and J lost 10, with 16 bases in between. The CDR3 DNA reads TGTGCCAGCAGCTTAGATTGGACAAGAGGGGTCTACACCTTC. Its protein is CASSLDWTRGVYTF.

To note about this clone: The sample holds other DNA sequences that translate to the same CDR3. CDR3 sequence reads: CASSLDGNQPQHF. CDR3 DNA sequence: TGTGCCAGCAGCTTAGATGGGAATCAGCCCCAGCATTTT. The V gene is TRBV11-2, the J gene TRBJ1-5; D uncertain. Per germline, CDR1 SGHAT and CDR2 FQNNGV. The V gene lost 0 bases and the J gene lost 4 bases, with 4 bases spanning the gap. This CDR3 has 13 amino acids.

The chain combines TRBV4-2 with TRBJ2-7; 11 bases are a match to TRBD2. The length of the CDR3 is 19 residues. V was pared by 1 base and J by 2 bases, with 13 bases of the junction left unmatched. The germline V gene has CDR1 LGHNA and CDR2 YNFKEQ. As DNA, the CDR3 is TGTGCCAGCAGCCAAGCCGGGTTAGCGGGGGGGACCCCGACCTACGAGCAGTACTTC. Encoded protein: CASSQAGLAGGTPTYEQYF.

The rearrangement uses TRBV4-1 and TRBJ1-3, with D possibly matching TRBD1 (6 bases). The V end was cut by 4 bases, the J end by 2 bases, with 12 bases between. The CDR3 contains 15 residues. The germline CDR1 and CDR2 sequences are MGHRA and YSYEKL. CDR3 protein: CASSPHGGPGNTIYF. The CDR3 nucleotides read TGCGCCAGCAGCCCCCACGGGGGCCCTGGAAACACCATATATTTT.

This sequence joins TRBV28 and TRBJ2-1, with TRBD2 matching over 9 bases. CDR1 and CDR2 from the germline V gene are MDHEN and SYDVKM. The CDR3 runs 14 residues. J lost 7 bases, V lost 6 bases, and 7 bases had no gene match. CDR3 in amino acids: CASSSGTSLNEQFF. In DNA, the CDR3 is TGTGCCAGCAGCTCCGGGACTAGCTTAAATGAGCAGTTCTTC.

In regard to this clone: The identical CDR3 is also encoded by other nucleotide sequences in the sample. CDR3 nucleotide sequence: TGTGCCAGCTCACCACCGGTGGGCTCTGGAAACACCATATATTTT. This codes for CASSPPVGSGNTIYF. The chain uses TRBV18 and TRBJ1-3; D is ambiguous. V gave up 0 bases and J gave up 0 bases, with 6 bases separating them. CDR3 length: 15 residues. Germline loops: CDR1 KGHSH, CDR2 LQKENI.

This CDR3 is CAWRRGQMNTGELFF. The CDR3 coding sequence is TGTGCCTGGAGGCGAGGACAGATGAACACCGGGGAGCTGTTTTTT. This chain joins TRBV30 and TRBJ2-2; TRBD1 might be the D (6 bases). The CDR3 loop spans 15 amino acids. Germline CDR1 reads GTSNPN; CDR2 reads SVGIG (reference sequence). The germline V and J ends were trimmed by 3 bases and 1 base, with 12 bases remaining between them.

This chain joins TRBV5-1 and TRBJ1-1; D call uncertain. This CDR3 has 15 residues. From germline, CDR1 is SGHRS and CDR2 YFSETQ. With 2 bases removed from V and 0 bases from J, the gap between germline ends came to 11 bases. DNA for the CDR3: TGCGCCAGCAGCTTTTTCGGGCAGCTGAACACTGAAGCTTTCTTT. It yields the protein CASSFFGQLNTEAFF.

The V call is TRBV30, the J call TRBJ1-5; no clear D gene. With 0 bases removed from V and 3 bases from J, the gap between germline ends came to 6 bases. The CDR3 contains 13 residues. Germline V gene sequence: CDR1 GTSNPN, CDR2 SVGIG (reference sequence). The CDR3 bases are TGTGCCTGGAGTGTATTCCCCAATCAGCCCCAGCATTTT. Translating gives CAWSVFPNQPQHF.

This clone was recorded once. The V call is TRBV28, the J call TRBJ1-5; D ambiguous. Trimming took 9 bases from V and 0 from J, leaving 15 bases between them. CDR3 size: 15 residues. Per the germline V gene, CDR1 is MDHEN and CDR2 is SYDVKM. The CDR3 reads CASRPYLHSNQPQHF. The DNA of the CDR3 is TGTGCCAGTCGACCGTACCTTCATAGCAATCAGCCCCAGCATTTT.

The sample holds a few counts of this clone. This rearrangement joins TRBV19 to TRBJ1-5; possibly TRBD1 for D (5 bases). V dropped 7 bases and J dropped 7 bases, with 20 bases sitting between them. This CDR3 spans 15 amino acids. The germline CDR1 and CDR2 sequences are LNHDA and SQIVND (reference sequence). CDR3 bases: TGTGCCAGTACCAAGGCATCGGGGGTTATCCAGCCCCAGCATTTT. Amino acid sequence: CASTKASGVIQPQHF.

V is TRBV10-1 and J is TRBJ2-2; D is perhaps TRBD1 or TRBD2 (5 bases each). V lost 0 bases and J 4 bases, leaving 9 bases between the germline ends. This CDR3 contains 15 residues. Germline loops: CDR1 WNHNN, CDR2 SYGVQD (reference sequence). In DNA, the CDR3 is TGCGCCAGCAGTGAGTCGGGGGTTGGCACCGGGGAGCTGTTTTTT. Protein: CASSESGVGTGELFF.